This T cell receptor (beta chain) was found in a study of blood T cell repertoires in COVID-19. Study details: Acute and convalescent COVID-19 samples came from the United States, Italy and Spain. Sample material is recorded as cDNA or gDNA derived from T cells, B-cell-depleted T cells, or PBMCs.

Authors' methods: Using reference gene primer amplification, nucleated cell counts were estimated. Here immunoSEQ multiplex PCR was the method, and the copy in TCRdb shows in-frame clones only, minus some. The D gene and trimming were derived from the DNA, and the V and J assignments and clone size from that table. The data show about 220,000 clones, with about 88% seen just once and 2.9% held by the top ten. Sequencing was carried out using peripheral blood. The TCR was taken from a man in his fifties who had recovered from COVID-19.

CDR3 region: CASSFGGQSYEQYF. Here the CDR3 DNA reads TGTGCCAGCAGCTTCGGAGGGCAGTCCTACGAGCAGTACTTC. V gene TRBV11-2 combines with J gene TRBJ2-7; TRBD2 might be the D (6 bases). From germline, CDR1 is SGHAT and CDR2 FQNNGV. CDR3 length equals 14 residues. With 3 bases removed from V and 1 base from J, the gap between germline ends came to 10 bases.